These T cell receptor beta chains were read from a single sample in a study of shared clonotypes between healthy human individuals. TCRdb's copy holds only in-frame clones and misses some; the assay was immunoSEQ multiplex PCR. The sample includes about 460,000 clones, approximately 77% of them seen just once. Specimen: PBMCs. The receptors shown here come from a woman between 40 and 55 years old in good health. Some clones in this sample may be carry-over from other donors' samples. CDR3s include the opening cysteine and the closing phenylalanine or tryptophan. A D gene is named only where the DNA matches it firmly. Clone size is shown for a subset of rows, as once, few, many or a class of expanded clone.

d_gene,abundance,v_gene,j_gene,CDR3nt,CDR3aa
NA,NA,TRBV5-6,TRBJ2-3,TGTGCCAGCAGCTCAACAGGGCCAGATACGCAGTATTTT,CASSSTGPDTQYF
NA,NA,TRBV1,TRBJ2-7,TGCACCAGCAGCCCAGAGGGGCCCTTAGATACCTACGAGCAGTACTTC,CTSSPEGPLDTYEQYF
NA,NA,TRBV13,TRBJ1-1,TGTGCCAGCAGCTTTGGGGATCACAGGCGGACTGAAGCTTTCTTT,CASSFGDHRRTEAFF
NA,NA,TRBV5-1,TRBJ2-1,TGCGCCAGCAGCTTGGCCTTAGCGGCACCCAATGAGCAGTTCTTC,CASSLALAAPNEQFF
TRBD1,NA,TRBV4-2,TRBJ1-2,TGTGCCAGCAGCCTAGGACAGGGTGAAGGCTACACCTTC,CASSLGQGEGYTF
TRBD2,few,TRBV29-1,TRBJ2-3,TGCAGCGTTGAAGATCTTGCTAGCGGGAGAGGCCCAGATACGCAGTATTTT,CSVEDLASGRGPDTQYF
NA,many,TRBV7-8,TRBJ2-6,TGTGCCAGCAGCTTACCACGGCGCTTAAGCTCTGGGGCCAACGTCCTGACTTTC,CASSLPRRLSSGANVLTF
NA,once,TRBV5-6,TRBJ2-3,TGTGCCAGCAGCTTCCTAACCGGAGATACGCAGTATTTT,CASSFLTGDTQYF
TRBD1,NA,TRBV18,TRBJ1-1,TGTGCCAGCTCAAGGGACAGGGGGCGGACTGAAGCTTTCTTT,CASSRDRGRTEAFF
NA,NA,TRBV19,TRBJ2-5,TGTGCCAGTAGTATAGGTGGGCAAGAGACCCAGTACTTC,CASSIGGQETQYF
NA,NA,TRBV5-6,TRBJ1-5,TGTGCCAGCAGCCGGGGGAGGGGTACACCCTTCAATCAGCCCCAGCATTTT,CASSRGRGTPFNQPQHF
TRBD2,NA,TRBV6-6,TRBJ2-1,TGTGCCAGCAGTTACTCGAGCGGGAGTAACAATGAGCAGTTCTTC,CASSYSSGSNNEQFF
NA,NA,TRBV7-9,TRBJ1-2,TGTGCCAGCAGCTTGAGGTGGGATGACTACACCTTC,CASSLRWDDYTF
TRBD1,NA,TRBV2,TRBJ1-4,TGTGCCAGCAGCCCCCGGACAGGGCCTAATGAAAAACTGTTTTTT,CASSPRTGPNEKLFF
NA,few,TRBV7-9,TRBJ1-1,TGTGCCAGCGGCTTATTTGCGGGAGAGGACACTGAAGCTTTCTTT,CASGLFAGEDTEAFF
TRBD2,NA,TRBV27,TRBJ2-1,TGTGCCAGCAGATCCGGGACTAGCGGAAGTGGCGAGCAGTTCTTC,CASRSGTSGSGEQFF
NA,few,TRBV28,TRBJ1-2,TGTGCGAGCGGGGGGGCCTATGGCTACACCTTC,CASGGAYGYTF
NA,NA,TRBV30,TRBJ2-5,TGTGCCTGGAGTCCGAAGCTAGAGACCCAGTACTTC,CAWSPKLETQYF
TRBD2,NA,TRBV14,TRBJ2-1,TGTGCCAGCGCCAGGACTAGCGGTTACAATGAGCAGTTCTTC,CASARTSGYNEQFF
NA,many,TRBV6-1,TRBJ2-7,TGTGCCAGCAGGAGGACAGATTACGAGCAGTACTTC,CASRRTDYEQYF
NA,NA,TRBV25-1,TRBJ1-1,TGTGCCGCCCGAGGGGGAAACACTGAAGCTTTCTTT,CAARGGNTEAFF
NA,NA,TRBV12-5,TRBJ2-3,TGTGCTAGTGGTTTGGGTAGCGGTAGCACAGATACGCAGTATTTT,CASGLGSGSTDTQYF
NA,many,TRBV6-5,TRBJ2-5,TGTGCCAGCAGTAGTCAGGGTAGGGAGACCCAGTACTTC,CASSSQGRETQYF
NA,NA,TRBV27,TRBJ1-4,TGTGCCAGCAGCCGCCGGACGGCCACGGCCAGGGATGAAAAACTGTTTTTT,CASSRRTATARDEKLFF
TRBD2,NA,TRBV28,TRBJ2-5,TGTGCCAGCAGGGGAGGGTATCTGCAACACCAAGAGACCCAGTACTTC,CASRGGYLQHQETQYF
TRBD1,NA,TRBV5-6,TRBJ2-7,TGTGCCAGCAGCTTAACAGGGGCCCACCTCCTCTCCTACGAGCAGTACTTC,CASSLTGAHLLSYEQYF
TRBD2,NA,TRBV2,TRBJ2-7,TGTGCCAGCAGGGGACTAGCGGCATCCTACGAGCAGTACTTC,CASRGLAASYEQYF
TRBD2,NA,TRBV28,TRBJ2-5,TGTGCCAGCAGTCATACTAGCGGGAGGGTTTCGGAGACCCAGTACTTC,CASSHTSGRVSETQYF
NA,NA,TRBV9,TRBJ2-2,TGTGCCAGCAGCTTCACCTCCGGGATCACCGGGGAGCTGTTTTTT,CASSFTSGITGELFF
NA,NA,TRBV5-8,TRBJ1-5,TGTGCCAGCAGCCCGAGGCGGAATCGGCCCCAGCATTTT,CASSPRRNRPQHF
NA,few,TRBV4-1,TRBJ1-4,TGCGCCAGCAGCCAAGGACTCGGTGAAAAACTGTTTTTT,CASSQGLGEKLFF
NA,NA,TRBV28,TRBJ1-3,TGTGCCAGCAGTTATCGGGGACACTCTGGAAACACCATATATTTT,CASSYRGHSGNTIYF
NA,NA,TRBV19,TRBJ1-1,TGTGCCAGTAGTATAAGGGGCCAGAACACTGAAGCTTTCTTT,CASSIRGQNTEAFF
NA,NA,TRBV7-9,TRBJ2-7,TGTGCCAGCAGCTTAGTGGGTGGGCCGGGAGAGCAGTACTTC,CASSLVGGPGEQYF
TRBD2,NA,TRBV27,TRBJ2-5,TGTGCCAGCAGTCTAGCGGGATACCAAGAGACCCAGTACTTC,CASSLAGYQETQYF
NA,NA,TRBV7-6,TRBJ2-5,TGTGCCAGCAGCTTAAGGGGGGAGACCCAGTACTTC,CASSLRGETQYF
NA,NA,TRBV2,TRBJ1-1,TGTGCCAGCAGGGAACAGTTGAACACTGAAGCTTTCTTT,CASREQLNTEAFF
NA,NA,TRBV30,TRBJ2-3,TGTGCCTGGAGCCTCATGTCAGATACGCAGTATTTT,CAWSLMSDTQYF
NA,many,TRBV18,TRBJ2-3,TGTGCCAGCTCCCTTCGCACAGATACGCAGTATTTT,CASSLRTDTQYF